This section outlines one TCR beta chain sequence together with its context. The data derive from a study of blood T cell repertoires in COVID-19. Across the whole study: COVID-19 samples from acute and convalescent phases originated in the United States, Italy and Spain. Sources were T cells, B-cell-depleted T cells, or PBMCs; the material itself was cDNA or gDNA.

Original processing methods: Amplified reference gene primers provided the basis for estimating nucleated cell counts. TCRdb keeps only in-frame clones here, not all; method: immunoSEQ multiplex PCR. That table supplies the V and J calls and clone size; D and trimming were determined from the DNA. The sample contains approximately 150,000 clones, about nine tenths of which appear only once. V shed 3 bases and J shed 6 bases, with 15 bases lying between them. Per the germline V gene, CDR1 is SGHTA and CDR2 is FQGNSA. CDR3 length equals 14 residues. The clonotype was recovered from a human donor in a cohort sampled during active COVID-19. Sequenced input: peripheral blood. The rearrangement uses TRBV7-2 and TRBJ2-7; TRBD2 might be the D (6 bases). CDR3 residues: CASSFRPNGGEQYF. CDR3 sequence (DNA): TGTGCCAGCAGCTTCAGGCCTAACGGGGGCGAGCAGTACTTC.